These 17 T cell receptor beta chains came from one sample sequenced in a study of shared clonotypes between healthy human individuals. The protocol was immunoSEQ multiplex PCR, while the TCRdb copy is restricted to in-frame clones and leaves out a portion. The sample lists about 110,000 clones; about 66% were seen once. The specimen sequenced was memory CD8+ T cells sorted from blood. Subset defined: CD45RO+ cells pooled with CCR7-negative TemRA cells. The receptor set was obtained from a woman between 25 and 40 years old in good health.

Here the CDR3 DNA reads TGTGCCAGCAGCGCAGGACAGGGGCCCTCCTACGAGCAGTACTTC. Its protein is CASSAGQGPSYEQYF. This chain connects TRBV7-8 to TRBJ2-5; TRBD1 aligns across 9 bases. Near its end, the DNA agrees better with TRBJ2-7, so the J call may be wrong. CDR3 length: 15 amino acids. CDR1 is SGHVS, CDR2 FQNEAQ, per germline.

V gene TRBV9 combines with J gene TRBJ2-5; D is uncertain. Germline loops: CDR1 SGDLS, CDR2 YYNGEE. This CDR3 has 15 residues. V shed 0 bases and J shed 4 bases, with 13 bases lying between them. CDR3 amino acids: CASSVEVGVVETQYF. The CDR3, as DNA: TGTGCCAGCAGCGTAGAGGTCGGAGTAGTAGAGACCCAGTACTTC.

This chain links TRBV28 with TRBJ1-5, with TRBD1 matching over 9 bases. The CDR3 runs to 15 residues. Per the germline V gene, CDR1 is MDHEN and CDR2 is SYDVKM. V was pared by 4 bases and J by 4 bases, with 5 bases of the junction left unmatched. The CDR3 reads CASSWGQGWNQPQHF. Written as DNA, the CDR3 is TGTGCCAGCAGTTGGGGACAGGGCTGGAATCAGCCCCAGCATTTT.

The rearrangement joins TRBV5-6 to TRBJ2-1; D is perhaps TRBD2 (5 bases). Trimming cost V 4 bases and J 9 bases, with 11 bases left between them. Germline V lookup: CDR1 SGHDT, CDR2 YYEEEE. The CDR3 totals 12 residues. As DNA, the CDR3 is TGTGCCAGCAGCAAACTAGGGTCTGAGCAGTTCTTC. It specifies CASSKLGSEQFF.

The chain carries TRBV7-9 and TRBJ2-2; 7 nucleotides line up with TRBD1. The V gene's germline CDR1 is SEHNR and CDR2 FQNEAQ (reference sequence). Losses at the gene ends were 4 bases for V and 4 bases for J; bases not matched to a gene: 9. CDR3 size: 16 residues. The CDR3 loop is CASSSPWTGTTGELFF. CDR3 sequence (DNA): TGTGCCAGCAGCTCCCCCTGGACAGGTACCACCGGGGAGCTGTTTTTT.

The chain recombines TRBV6-5 with TRBJ2-7; D uncertain. CDR1 MNHEY and CDR2 SVGAGI come from the germline V gene. With 7 bases removed from V and 3 bases from J, the gap between germline ends came to 16 bases. The CDR3 length is 14 residues. CDR3 sequence (DNA): TGTGCCAGCAAAGTAGGGCAGGCTGTCTACGAGCAGTACTTC. Protein: CASKVGQAVYEQYF.

The chain combines TRBV29-1 with TRBJ2-1; D is perhaps TRBD2 (6 bases). The V gene lost 3 bases and the J gene lost 7 bases, with 10 bases spanning the gap. In germline, CDR1 is SQVTM, CDR2 ANQGSEA. The CDR3 consists of 12 residues. The CDR3 loop is CSVDWAGNEQFF. The CDR3 nucleotides are TGCAGCGTTGACTGGGCGGGAAATGAGCAGTTCTTC.

V and J are TRBV6-5 and TRBJ2-5; 9 bases map to TRBD2. The closer fit of TRBJ2-7 to the DNA end suggests the J call may be wrong. Germline loops: CDR1 MNHEY, CDR2 SVGAGI. The length of the CDR3 is 14 residues. DNA of the CDR3: TGTGCCAGCAGTTACCTGGGACTAGCTGACGAGCAGTACTTC. It specifies CASSYLGLADEQYF.

V is TRBV29-1 and J is TRBJ2-2; D remains ambiguous. The germline CDR1 and CDR2 sequences are SQVTM and ANQGSEA. The CDR3 extends over 11 amino acids. Trimming took 4 bases from V and 3 from J, leaving 3 bases between them. This CDR3 reads CSVVDTGELFF. CDR3 DNA: TGCAGCGTTGTTGACACCGGGGAGCTGTTTTTT.

V is TRBV28 and J is TRBJ2-7; 8 bases agree with TRBD2. With V trimmed by 6 bases and J by 7 bases, 17 bases remained unmatched. The CDR3 extends over 16 amino acids. The V gene's germline CDR1 is MDHEN and CDR2 SYDVKM. For the CDR3, the DNA is TGTGCCAGCAGCCGCTCAAGTTATCTAAGCGGGGGAGAGCAGTACTTC. The encoded protein is CASSRSSYLSGGEQYF.

CDR3 sequence (DNA): TGTGCCAGTAGTATATCTAGCGGGGTCTCCTACAATGAGCAGTTCTTC. Translation: CASSISSGVSYNEQFF. The chain combines TRBV19 with TRBJ2-1, with TRBD2 identical over 9 bases. CDR3 size: 16 residues. V shed 2 bases, J shed 0 bases, and the junction held 2 bases outside the gene matches. Germline V lookup: CDR1 LNHDA, CDR2 SQIVND (reference sequence).

The chain joins TRBV2 to TRBJ1-1; possible D gene TRBD1, 5 bases. The germline gives CDR1 SNHLY, CDR2 FYNNEI. Deletions cut 10 bases from V and 3 bases from J, with 12 bases between. The CDR3 has 12 residues. The CDR3 region has the DNA TGTGCCATCGGACAAATAGACACTGAAGCTTTCTTT. Protein: CAIGQIDTEAFF.

This clone came up a few times. V gene TRBV28 combines with J gene TRBJ2-5, with unresolved D. CDR3 length equals 15 residues. V gave up 2 bases and J gave up 0 bases, with 10 bases separating them. CDR1 and CDR2 from the germline V gene are MDHEN and SYDVKM. Here the CDR3 reads CASSLAQTYQETQYF. The CDR3 DNA sequence: TGTGCCAGCAGTTTAGCACAGACGTACCAAGAGACCCAGTACTTC.

The chain carries TRBV27 and TRBJ1-5, with D possibly TRBD1 on 5 matching bases. Trimming removed 9 bases from V and 7 bases from J, with 13 bases in between. The CDR3 sequence is 12 residues long. The germline CDR1 and CDR2 sequences are MNHEY and SMNVEV (reference sequence). CDR3 coding DNA: TGTGCCAGTTCTCAGGGCCGGCAGCCCCAGCATTTT. It encodes CASSQGRQPQHF.

The chain combines TRBV2 with TRBJ2-1; no firm D call. The V gene's germline CDR1 is SNHLY and CDR2 FYNNEI. The CDR3 has 14 amino acids. The ends were cut back, 2 bases at V and 0 bases at J, with 5 bases in the middle. In DNA form, the CDR3 reads TGTGCCAGCAGTGAATTAAGCTCCTACAATGAGCAGTTCTTC. The encoded protein is CASSELSSYNEQFF.

This chain connects TRBV4-1 to TRBJ2-7; 7 positions agree with TRBD2. The CDR3 extends over 16 amino acids. Germline V gene lookup returns CDR1 MGHRA and CDR2 YSYEKL. The V and J ends lost 4 bases and 3 bases, in that order; junction bases with no gene match: 12. As DNA, the CDR3 is TGCGCCAGCAGCCCCCGTATCAGGACTAGAATCTACGAGCAGTACTTC. It translates to CASSPRIRTRIYEQYF.

There are a few counts of this clone. CDR3 protein: CASSYSRKFTDTQYF. CDR3 bases: TGTGCCAGCAGTTATTCCAGGAAATTCACAGATACGCAGTATTTT. The chain uses TRBV6-5 and TRBJ2-3; D unresolved. The V end was cut by 3 bases, the J end by 2 bases, with 12 bases between. There are 15 residues in the CDR3. In germline, CDR1 is MNHEY, CDR2 SVGAGI.